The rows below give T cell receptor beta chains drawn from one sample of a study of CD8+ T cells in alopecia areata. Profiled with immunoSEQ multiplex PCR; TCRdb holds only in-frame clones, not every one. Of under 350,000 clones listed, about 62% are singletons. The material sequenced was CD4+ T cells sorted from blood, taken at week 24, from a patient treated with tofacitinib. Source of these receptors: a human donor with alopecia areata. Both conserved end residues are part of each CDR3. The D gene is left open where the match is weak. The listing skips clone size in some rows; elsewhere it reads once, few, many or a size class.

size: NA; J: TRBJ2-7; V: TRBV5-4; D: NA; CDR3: CASSFTGRRTYEQYF; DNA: TGTGCCAGCAGCTTTACAGGGCGTAGGACCTACGAGCAGTACTTC
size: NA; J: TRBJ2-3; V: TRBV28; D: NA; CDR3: CASSFRRRTDTQYF; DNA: TGTGCCAGCAGTTTTCGGCGGCGCACAGATACGCAGTATTTT
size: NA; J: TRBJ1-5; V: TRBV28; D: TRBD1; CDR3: CASSLGQGISQPQHF; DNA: TGTGCCAGCAGTTTGGGACAGGGTATAAGTCAGCCCCAGCATTTT
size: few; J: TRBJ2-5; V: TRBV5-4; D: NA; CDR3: CASSYPGQRGETQYF; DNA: TGTGCCAGCAGCTATCCGGGACAAAGGGGGGAGACCCAGTACTTC
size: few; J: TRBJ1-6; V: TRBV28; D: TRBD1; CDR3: CASSRDRVSPLHF; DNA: TGTGCCAGCAGTCGGGACAGGGTATCACCCCTCCACTTT
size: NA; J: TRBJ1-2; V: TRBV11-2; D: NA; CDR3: CASSLERGYTF; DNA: TGTGCCAGCAGCTTAGAACGTGGCTACACCTTC
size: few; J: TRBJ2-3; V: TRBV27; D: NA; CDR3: CASSPLIRGLLKTSTDTQYF; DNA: TGTGCCAGCAGCCCCCTCATCCGGGGCCTCCTTAAAACTAGCACAGATACGCAGTATTTT
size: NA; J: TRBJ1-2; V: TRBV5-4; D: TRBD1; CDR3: CASSFPGGANGYTF; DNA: TGTGCCAGCAGCTTCCCAGGGGGCGCGAATGGCTACACCTTC
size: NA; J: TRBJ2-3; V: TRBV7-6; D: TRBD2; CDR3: CASSLQGLAGVSTDTQYF; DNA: TGTGCCAGCAGCTTACAAGGACTAGCGGGAGTTAGCACAGATACGCAGTATTTT
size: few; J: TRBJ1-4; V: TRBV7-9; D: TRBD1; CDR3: CASSLAQGNEKLFF; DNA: TGTGCCAGCAGCTTAGCACAGGGGAATGAAAAACTGTTTTTT
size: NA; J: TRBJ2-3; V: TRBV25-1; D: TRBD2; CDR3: CASSRGTSGGVTDTQYF; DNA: TGTGCCAGCAGCCGCGGGACTAGCGGGGGGGTCACAGATACGCAGTATTTT
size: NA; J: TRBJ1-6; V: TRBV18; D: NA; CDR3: CASSLDKVNSPLHF; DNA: TGTGCCAGCTCACTGGATAAAGTTAATTCACCCCTCCACTTT
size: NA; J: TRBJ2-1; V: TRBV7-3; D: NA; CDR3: CASSFAPLGNEQFF; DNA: TGTGCCAGCAGCTTCGCTCCTCTTGGGAATGAGCAGTTCTTC
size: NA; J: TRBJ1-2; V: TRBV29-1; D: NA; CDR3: CSVEKEDRHNGYTF; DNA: TGCAGCGTTGAAAAGGAGGACAGACATAATGGCTACACCTTC
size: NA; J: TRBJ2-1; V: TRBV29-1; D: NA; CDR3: CSVEDGQTQGQFF; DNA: TGCAGCGTTGAAGATGGACAGACCCAGGGCCAGTTCTTC
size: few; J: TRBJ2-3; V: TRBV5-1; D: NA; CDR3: CASRTTDTQYF; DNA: TGCGCCAGCAGGACCACAGATACGCAGTATTTT
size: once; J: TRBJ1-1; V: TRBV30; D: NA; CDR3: CAWTQRDTEAFF; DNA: TGTGCCTGGACTCAGCGGGACACTGAAGCTTTCTTT
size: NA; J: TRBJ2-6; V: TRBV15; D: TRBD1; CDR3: CATSREGTGVLSGANVLTF; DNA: TGTGCCACCAGCAGAGAGGGGACAGGAGTCCTCTCTGGGGCCAACGTCCTGACTTTC
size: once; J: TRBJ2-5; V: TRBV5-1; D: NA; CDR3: CASSLGNRYLQETQYF; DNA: TGCGCCAGCAGCTTGGGAAACAGGTACCTCCAAGAGACCCAGTACTTC
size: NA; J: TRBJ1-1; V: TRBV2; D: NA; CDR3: CASRKEANTEAFF; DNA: TGTGCCAGCAGGAAGGAGGCCAACACTGAAGCTTTCTTT
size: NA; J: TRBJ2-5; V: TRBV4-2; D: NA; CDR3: CASSQDALVETQYF; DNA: TGTGCCAGCAGCCAAGATGCCCTGGTGGAGACCCAGTACTTC
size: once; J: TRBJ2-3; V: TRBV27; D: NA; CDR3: CASSSAGQTPDTQYF; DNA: TGTGCCAGCAGTTCGGCAGGCCAAACTCCAGATACGCAGTATTTT
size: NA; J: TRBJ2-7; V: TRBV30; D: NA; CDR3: CAWSVRGTSAYEQYF; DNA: TGTGCCTGGAGTGTAAGGGGGACAAGTGCCTACGAGCAGTACTTC
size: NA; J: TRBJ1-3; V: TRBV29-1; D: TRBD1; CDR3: CSVGWQGDGNTIYF; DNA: TGCAGCGTTGGGTGGCAGGGGGACGGAAACACCATATATTTT
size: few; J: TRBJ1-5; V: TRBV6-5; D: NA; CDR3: CASSSEYSNQPQHF; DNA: TGTGCCAGCAGTTCAGAGTATAGCAATCAGCCCCAGCATTTT